Following are 24 T cell receptor beta chains from one sample sequenced in a study of blood T cells in healthy people across ages. A second roughly 6 to 12 cycle PCR used barcoded and J-beta primers. One entry per CDR3 protein results from TCRdb running MiXCR on the 5' RACE reads. The sample lists fewer than 2,000,000 distinct CDR3 sequences, roughly two fifths occurring once. The source material was blood. The receptors derive from a human donor in good health.

This clonotype has more than one count but fewer than ten. The chain carries TRBV20-1 and TRBJ2-4, with D perhaps being TRBD1 or TRBD2 (5 bases each). The end of the DNA fits TRBJ2-7 better, so the J call may be wrong. The CDR3 sequence is 14 residues long. The germline V gene encodes CDR1 DFQATT and CDR2 SNEGSKA (reference sequence). In nucleotides, the CDR3 is TGCAGTGCTAGAGTTCCCGGGGCAGTCTACGAGCAGTACTTC. Residues: CSARVPGAVYEQYF.

This clonotype was seen many times. The V and J genes are TRBV29-1 and TRBJ1-2; 8 nucleotides agree with TRBD1. CDR3 size: 15 residues. Trimming cost V 0 bases and J 6 bases; bases outside gene matches: 9. Germline V gene lookup returns CDR1 SQVTM and CDR2 ANQGSEA. CDR3 loop: CSVEEFRDRGDGYTF. As DNA, the CDR3 is TGCAGCGTTGAAGAGTTTCGCGACAGGGGAGATGGCTACACCTTC.

V gene TRBV5-8 combines with J gene TRBJ2-7, with D perhaps TRBD1 (6 bases). The germline gives CDR1 SGHTS, CDR2 YDEGEE. This CDR3 comprises 15 residues. Trimming cost V 3 bases and J 2 bases, with 15 bases left between them. The CDR3 coding sequence is TGTGCCAGCAGCTATACCGGGACATCTACCTACGAGCAGTACTTC. This sequence encodes CASSYTGTSTYEQYF.

The sample holds a few counts of this clonotype. The chain employs TRBV29-1 and TRBJ1-4; 9 bases line up with TRBD1. Germline CDR1 and CDR2: SQVTM and ANQGSEA. V shed 6 bases, J shed 5 bases, and the junction held 13 bases outside the gene matches. The CDR3 covers 16 residues. The CDR3 reads CSVQLRPGTGNEKLFF. Written as DNA, the CDR3 is TGCAGCGTCCAACTACGCCCCGGGACAGGGAATGAAAAACTGTTTTTT.

This clonotype has just a few counts. The rearrangement uses TRBV29-1 and TRBJ2-3, with 11 nucleotides matching TRBD2. Unmatched junction bases numbered 9, after V lost 6 bases and J lost 7 bases. CDR1 is SQVTM, CDR2 ANQGSEA, per germline. CDR3 length equals 14 residues. CDR3 sequence reads: CSVRSSGGTYTQYF. DNA of the CDR3: TGCAGCGTCAGGTCTAGCGGGGGGACTTATACGCAGTATTTT.

This clonotype was recorded only once. A much larger clone is a single base away; this may be a read error. The chain employs TRBV28 and TRBJ2-7; D possibly corresponds to TRBD1 (5 bases). Germline CDR1 and CDR2: MDHEN and SYDVKM. V gave up 1 base and J gave up 6 bases, with 19 bases separating them. This CDR3 is built from 16 residues. The CDR3 sequence is CASSLSGHFVTCEQYF. CDR3 nucleotide sequence: TGTGCCAGCAGTTTATCAGGACACTTTGTGACCTGCGAGCAGTACTTC.

J is TRBJ2-1 and V is TRBV10-3; TRBD1 matches 9 bases. The V and J ends lost 6 bases and 8 bases, in that order; junction bases with no gene match: 8. CDR1 and CDR2 (germline): ENHRY, SYGVKD. This CDR3 is built from 14 residues. The CDR3 loop reads CAIRGTTGGDEQFF. As DNA, the CDR3 is TGTGCCATCAGAGGAACCACAGGGGGCGATGAGCAGTTCTTC.

This chain connects TRBV10-3 to TRBJ1-2; TRBD1 matches at 7 bases. CDR1 and CDR2 (germline): ENHRY, SYGVKD. V lost 3 bases to trimming and J lost 5 bases; unmatched junction nucleotides: 9. The CDR3 contains 15 residues. This CDR3 is CAISEGTARGYGYTF. The CDR3 DNA sequence: TGTGCCATCAGTGAAGGGACAGCTCGGGGGTATGGCTACACCTTC.

This clonotype was found a few times. The chain has TRBV6-6 and TRBJ2-7; D may match TRBD1 or TRBD2 (5 bases each). From germline, CDR1 is MNHNY and CDR2 SVGAGI (reference sequence). Trimming took 2 bases from V and 0 from J, leaving 8 bases between them. The CDR3 is 14 amino acids. CDR3: CASSYVGTSYEQYF. The CDR3 DNA sequence: TGTGCCAGCAGTTACGTGGGGACCTCCTACGAGCAGTACTTC.

The V call is TRBV5-6, the J call TRBJ2-2; D remains ambiguous. The CDR3 has 14 residues. The ends were cut back, 4 bases at V and 1 base at J, with 8 bases in the middle. Looked up from germline, CDR1 is SGHDT and CDR2 is YYEEEE. The CDR3 loop is CASSGWENTGELFF. CDR3 DNA sequence: TGTGCCAGCAGCGGCTGGGAGAACACCGGGGAGCTGTTTTTT.

This clonotype showed up just once. This chain connects TRBV9 to TRBJ2-1, with D possibly TRBD1 on 6 matching bases. The DNA end is a closer match to TRBJ2-7, so the J assignment may be wrong. The CDR3 is 13 amino acids. Germline V gene data show CDR1 as SGDLS and CDR2 as YYNGEE. The CDR3 region has the DNA TGTGCCAGCAGCGACAGGGTTCAGGACGAGCAGTACTTC. Translating it yields CASSDRVQDEQYF.

This clonotype was counted many times. This chain uses TRBV12-3 or TRBV12-4 with TRBJ2-1; perhaps TRBD2 as D (6 bases). The V end was cut by 7 bases, the J end by 3 bases, with 16 bases between. The CDR3 is made up of 15 amino acids. CDR3 coding DNA: TGTGCCAGCACCCTCGGGACTGACGGCTACAATGAGCAGTTCTTC. Protein: CASTLGTDGYNEQFF.

This clonotype turned up a few times. The rearrangement uses TRBV12-3 or TRBV12-4 and TRBJ1-6; D unresolved. This CDR3 contains 13 residues. Trimming pared 7 bases from V and 9 bases from J, leaving 13 bases between. CDR3 in DNA: TGTGCCAGCACACCGTCGGGGTTTTCACCCCTCCACTTT. Its translation: CASTPSGFSPLHF.

CDR3 amino acids: CASSLNGMGGTQYF. In DNA, the CDR3 is TGTGCCAGCAGCTTAAACGGGATGGGAGGTACGCAGTATTTT. The rearrangement links TRBV7-2 to TRBJ2-3; possibly TRBD2 for D (6 bases). This CDR3 spans 14 amino acids. Germline V gene lookup returns CDR1 SGHTA and CDR2 FQGNSA. The germline V and J ends were trimmed by 2 bases and 8 bases, with 14 bases remaining between them.

Worth noting for this clonotype: Sequence at one end of the junction differs from germline and may be a read error. The V call is TRBV7-2, the J call TRBJ2-5, with D perhaps matching TRBD2 (7 bases). Germline lookup yields CDR1 SGHTA and CDR2 FQGNSA. The CDR3 extends over 14 amino acids. The CDR3 DNA follows: TGTGCCAGCAGCTCGAAGGGGGGGGCAGAGACCCAATACTTC. This codes for CASSSKGGAETQYF.

This clonotype is a singleton in its sample. The V and J genes are TRBV12-3 or TRBV12-4 and TRBJ1-5; TRBD1 matches at 7 bases. The J segment lost 7 bases and the V segment lost 4 bases, leaving 7 bases of the junction unmatched. This CDR3 region has 14 residues. The CDR3 loop reads CASSCGGTAQPQHF. CDR3 coding DNA: TGTGCCAGCAGTTGTGGGGGGACAGCGCAGCCCCAGCATTTT.

The V and J genes are TRBV15 and TRBJ2-5; no clear D gene. The CDR3 sequence is 13 residues long. The V and J ends lost 0 bases and 3 bases respectively, with 5 bases between them. Germline CDR1 and CDR2: LNHNV and YYDKDF (reference sequence). The CDR3 loop reads CATSRDPEETQYF. The CDR3 nucleotides read TGTGCCACCAGCAGAGATCCGGAAGAGACCCAGTACTTC.

The chain combines TRBV12-3 or TRBV12-4 with TRBJ2-4; 8 nucleotides align to TRBD2. The length of the CDR3 is 14 residues. With V trimmed by 5 bases and J by 13 bases, 13 bases remained unmatched. CDR3 sequence: CASSSGGAYNEQYF. The DNA of the CDR3 is TGTGCCAGCAGTAGCGGGGGTGCCTACAATGAGCAGTACTTC.

This chain joins TRBV7-2 and TRBJ2-7, with D tentatively TRBD2 (5 bases). The tail of the sequence fits TRBJ2-4 better, so the J call may be wrong. In germline, CDR1 is SGHTA, CDR2 FQGNSA. The CDR3 spans 14 residues. The CDR3 reads CASASQRVRDIQYF. In DNA form, the CDR3 reads TGTGCCAGCGCATCCCAGAGGGTTAGGGACATTCAGTACTTC.

DNA of the CDR3: TGTGCCAGCAGTCCTCCAGGGCTAGCGAATTACGAGCAGTACTTC. This translates into CASSPPGLANYEQYF. The chain has TRBV27 and TRBJ2-4, with a tentative D call TRBD2 (6 bases). The J call is doubtful: the DNA matches TRBJ2-7 better. The germline CDR1 and CDR2 sequences are MNHEY and SMNVEV (reference sequence). The CDR3 covers 15 residues.

The V and J genes are TRBV29-1 and TRBJ2-1; tentative D call: TRBD2 (5 bases). Deletions cut 6 bases from V and 5 bases from J, with 20 bases between. CDR3 length equals 15 residues. The germline CDR1 and CDR2 sequences are SQVTM and ANQGSEA. The CDR3 nucleotides read TGCAGCGTGCGCCCCTCGGGGTATCCCCACAATGAGCAGTTCTTC. This gives the protein CSVRPSGYPHNEQFF.

The chain has TRBV7-3 and TRBJ2-4; D possibly corresponds to TRBD1 (6 bases). The J call could be wrong; TRBJ2-7 is a better fit for the DNA end. This CDR3 is built from 14 residues. CDR1 and CDR2 (germline): SGHTA, FQGTGA. CDR3 amino acids: CASSPQGRSDEQYF. The CDR3 region has the DNA TGTGCCAGCAGCCCACAGGGAAGGTCCGACGAGCAGTACTTC.

CDR3 DNA sequence: TGTGCCAGCAGCCAAGATACGTGGGAGACCCAGTACTTC. It specifies CASSQDTWETQYF. The chain employs TRBV14 and TRBJ2-5; D is undetermined. The CDR3 spans 13 residues. Per the germline V gene, CDR1 is SGHDN and CDR2 is FVKESK. Trimming cost V 0 bases and J 5 bases, with 7 bases left between them.

This clonotype was detected only a few times. This chain uses TRBV5-1 with TRBJ1-1; 10 nucleotides align to TRBD1. The V gene end was trimmed by 4 bases and the J gene end by 5 bases; junction bases not matched to a gene: 14. CDR3 size: 17 residues. CDR1 and CDR2 (germline): SGHRS, YFSETQ. The CDR3, as DNA: TGCGCCAGCAGCACCCGGACAGGGGGTAGTTTAGGGACTGAAGCTTTCTTT. It specifies CASSTRTGGSLGTEAFF.